This TCR beta chain was sequenced in a study of OX40 agonist ivuxolimab in advanced cancers. Study summary: The dose-escalation group included hepatocellular carcinoma, melanoma, renal cell carcinoma and head and neck cancer.

J was trimmed by 4 bases and V by 2 bases; bases with no gene match: 2. Germline CDR1 and CDR2: MDHEN and SYDVKM. This CDR3 comprises 14 residues. Measured with immunoSEQ multiplex PCR; TCRdb has only the in-frame clones, and not every one. Of about 62,000 clones in the sample, roughly 90% were seen once. The sample here was CD4+ or CD8+ T cells sorted from blood, taken in a trial of the OX40 agonist ivuxolimab. V gene TRBV28 combines with J gene TRBJ1-5, with TRBD1 identical over 7 bases. The clonotype comes from an adult with an advanced solid tumor such as melanoma, head and neck, liver or kidney cancer. CDR3 DNA: TGTGCCAGCAGTTTACAGGGGGTTAATCAGCCCCAGCATTTT. Translated, it gives CASSLQGVNQPQHF.